The T cell receptor (beta chain) described here comes from a study of early T cells in non-severe SARS-CoV-2 infection. Turning to the study itself: It was bulk RNA from unsorted whole blood that was sequenced, and the chains were unpaired. Whole-study results and caveats: In VDJdb matching, anti-spike CD8 responses were favored while private and CD4 specificities went missing.

This clonotype was counted at least ten times. The antigen remains undetermined. The library protocol tagged individual cDNA molecules with unique molecular identifiers. TCRdb itself ran the 5' RACE reads through MiXCR, one entry per CDR3 protein. The sample has 27,000 or so distinct CDR3 sequences, around 4.4% seen once. CDR1 is SGDLS, CDR2 YYNGEE, per germline. V was pared by 4 bases and J by 9 bases, with 20 bases between. The CDR3 is made up of 15 amino acids. The gene calls are TRBV9 and TRBJ2-1; a possible D gene is TRBD1 (6 bases). This clonotype was obtained from an adult who was a healthcare worker with PCR-confirmed SARS-CoV-2 infection or an uninfected control (not recorded which). Sequenced: whole blood. The CDR3 spells CASSPSGTPTSEQFF. DNA for the CDR3: TGTGCCAGCAGCCCTTCCGGGACACCAACAAGTGAGCAGTTCTTC.